Sequencing of this T cell receptor beta chain was carried out in a study of Graves' ophthalmopathy and Graves' hyperthyroidism. This CDR3 is 12 amino acids long. V was clipped by 6 bases and J by 4 bases, with 8 bases between them. A few counts support this clonotype. The sequenced template was RNA, covering the TCR beta CDR3 region. First-round RT-PCR relied on HTBI primers, and a second-round multiplex PCR came next. Each CDR3 protein is one row after TCRdb ran MiXCR on the multiplex PCR reads. The sample has 580,000 or so distinct CDR3 sequences, about 40% seen once. The chain couples TRBV12-3 or TRBV12-4 to TRBJ2-3, with no clear D. This TCR came from an adult man with Graves' hyperthyroidism. The specimen sequenced was peripheral blood or thyroid tissue (not recorded which). Here the CDR3 DNA reads TGTGCCAGCAGCCCAACGGCAGATACGCAGTATTTT. It codes for CASSPTADTQYF.